The clone carrying this TCR beta chain turned up a few times. What it binds is not known. This specimen belongs to a study of T cells in Graves' hyperthyroidism and ophthalmopathy. The study, taken as a whole, reports: Most clonotypes expanded in thyroid above 0.001 were likewise present in blood. Classification by a 13 V-J model distinguished ophthalmopathy from stable hyperthyroidism. Onset of ophthalmopathy came a median 6.5 months after the model predicted it.

Patients were excluded for uncontrolled infection, other autoimmune disease, pregnancy or lactation. With 8 bases removed from V and 1 base from J, the gap between germline ends came to 8 bases. Germline V CDR1 and CDR2: SQVTM, ANQGSEA. The CDR3 length is 11 residues. Amplified TCR beta CDR3 regions came from RNA transcripts. The HTBI primer set served for first-round RT-PCR of the TCR CDR3. In TCRdb, the multiplex PCR reads were re-called with MiXCR into one record per CDR3 protein. Altogether approximately 700,000 distinct CDR3 sequences are present, just under 45% being singletons, with the ten largest covering less than 9.5%.

The specimen was peripheral blood or thyroid tissue (not recorded which). This chain uses TRBV29-1 with TRBJ1-1; D ambiguous. The receptor was derived from an adult man with Graves' disease, either hyperthyroidism or ophthalmopathy (not recorded which). CDR3 in amino acids: CSLAKNTEAFF. The CDR3 DNA follows: TGCAGCTTAGCGAAGAACACTGAAGCTTTCTTT. The variable domain in full, completed from reference TRBV29-1 and TRBJ1-1, reads SAVISQKPSRDICQRGTSLTIQCQVDSQVTMMFWYRQQPGQSLTLIATANQGSEATYESGFVIDKFPISRPNLTFSTLTVSNMSPEDSSIYLCSLAKNTEAFFGQGTRLTVV.